The 5 T cell receptor beta chains listed next were all sequenced from one sample in a study of T cell repertoires in cytomegalovirus infection. These receptors are not linked to any known antigen. TCRdb itself ran the reads through MiXCR, one entry per CDR3 protein. Of roughly 800,000 distinct CDR3 sequences in the sample, about 29% were seen once. This specimen was cultured CD8+ T cells from PBMCs, taken from culture after CMV antigen stimulation. Receptors originate from a human donor in good health (CMV status not recorded). Some clones in this sample may be carry-over from other donors' samples.

Only a few counts were recorded for this clonotype. V is TRBV20-1 and J is TRBJ2-1, with 11 nucleotides matching TRBD2. This CDR3 has 16 amino acids. Germline V gene sequence: CDR1 DFQATT, CDR2 SNEGSKA (reference sequence). The ends lost 0 bases at V and 8 bases at J; junction bases unmatched: 9. This CDR3 reads CSARDRRLAGGDEQFF. The CDR3 DNA reads as TGCAGTGCTAGAGATAGACGGCTAGCGGGGGGTGATGAGCAGTTCTTC.

DNA for the CDR3: TGTGCCAGCAGTTTATCAGGGGGGTTCGAAAAACTGTTTTTT. It translates to CASSLSGGFEKLFF. This chain links TRBV27 with TRBJ1-4; D possibly corresponds to TRBD1 (6 bases). Trimming took off 0 bases at V and 8 bases at J, with 10 bases between the two ends. The germline V gene has CDR1 MNHEY and CDR2 SMNVEV (reference sequence). The CDR3 runs 14 residues.

The chain links TRBV6-5 to TRBJ2-1; D is unresolved. This CDR3 contains 17 residues. Per germline, CDR1 MNHEY and CDR2 SVGAGI. Trimming took 0 bases from V and 8 from J, leaving 20 bases between them. In DNA form, the CDR3 reads TGTGCCAGCAGTTACTCTAAAGGAAATTTAGAGGCCCATGAGCAGTTCTTC. This codes for CASSYSKGNLEAHEQFF.

This clonotype was recorded a few times. The chain couples TRBV24-1 to TRBJ2-3; TRBD1 matches 7 bases. V trimming: 4 bases; J trimming: 4 bases; junction bases outside the gene matches: 4. Germline assignment: CDR1 KGHDR and CDR2 SFDVKD. The CDR3 has 14 amino acids. CDR3: CATSDFDRADTQYF. CDR3 sequence (DNA): TGTGCCACCAGTGACTTCGACAGGGCAGATACGCAGTATTTT.

The genes are TRBV12-3 or TRBV12-4 and TRBJ2-7, with 10 nucleotides matching TRBD2. CDR3 length equals 14 residues. The V and J ends lost 6 bases and 6 bases, in that order; junction bases with no gene match: 8. CDR3 DNA: TGTGCCAGCAGGAAGAGCGGGGGGGCATCCGAGCAGTACTTC. This encodes CASRKSGGASEQYF.